These 18 T cell receptor beta chains were sequenced from one sample in a study of cytomegalovirus exposure and HLA in healthy donors. It was with 60 Vbeta and 13 Jbeta primers that the PCR ran. The protocol was immunoSEQ multiplex PCR, while the TCRdb copy is restricted to in-frame clones and leaves out a portion. The sample carries over 150,000 clones, 80% recorded once. Sequencing was done on a sample of PBMCs. These receptors were taken from a man aged 25-45 years in good health and CMV-seropositive.

V and J are TRBV6-5 and TRBJ2-7, with D unresolved. Trimming stripped 5 bases from V and 0 bases from J, with 11 bases between. Looked up from germline, CDR1 is MNHEY and CDR2 is SVGAGI. This CDR3 comprises 14 residues. CDR3 sequence reads: CASSLSDSSYEQYF. In DNA, the CDR3 is TGTGCCAGCAGTCTAAGCGACTCCTCCTACGAGCAGTACTTC.

Only a few counts were recorded for this clone. This chain links TRBV4-2 with TRBJ2-5; TRBD2 aligns across 13 bases. The end of the DNA aligns better with TRBJ2-7, so the J call may be wrong. Germline values: CDR1 LGHNA, CDR2 YNFKEQ. The CDR3 is 16 amino acids. CDR3 bases: TGTGCCAGCAGCCCGAGTCTACTAGCGGGAGGGTACGAGCAGTACTTC. Amino acids: CASSPSLLAGGYEQYF.

The gene calls are TRBV9 and TRBJ2-1; 9 bases fit TRBD1. This CDR3 spans 15 amino acids. V was pared by 3 bases and J by 4 bases, with 5 bases of the junction left unmatched. Germline V gene lookup returns CDR1 SGDLS and CDR2 YYNGEE. The CDR3: CASSAVGQGYNEQFF. The CDR3 bases are TGTGCCAGCAGCGCAGTGGGACAGGGATACAATGAGCAGTTCTTC.

This sequence joins TRBV21-1 and TRBJ2-7; the D call TRBD1 from the table was never checked on the DNA. TRBV21-1 is a pseudogene locus. The CDR3 sequence is 13 residues long. CDR3: CASRPDRAHEQYF. CDR3 nucleotides: TGTGCCAGCAGACCCGACAGGGCCCACGAGCAGTACTTC.

The chain carries TRBV5-1 and TRBJ2-1; 8 bases are shared with TRBD2. V shed 6 bases and J 0 bases; nucleotides not matched to a gene: 2. The germline V gene has CDR1 SGHRS and CDR2 YFSETQ. The CDR3 runs 14 residues. CDR3 protein: CASKGTSSYNEQFF. As DNA, the CDR3 is TGCGCCAGCAAGGGGACTAGCTCCTACAATGAGCAGTTCTTC.

V and J are TRBV28 and TRBJ1-2; 7 bases fit TRBD1. CDR1 and CDR2 (germline): MDHEN, SYDVKM. The V gene end was trimmed by 3 bases and the J gene end by 6 bases; junction bases not matched to a gene: 4. The CDR3 spans 13 residues. CDR3 residues: CASSFRDRDGYTF. The CDR3 nucleotides are TGTGCCAGCAGTTTCCGGGACAGAGATGGCTACACCTTC.

The chain has TRBV5-1 and TRBJ2-2; TRBD2 matches at 8 bases. This CDR3 is built from 16 residues. The V segment lost 4 bases and the J segment 6 bases; nucleotides outside the gene matches: 11. Germline assignment: CDR1 SGHRS and CDR2 YFSETQ. Here the CDR3 reads CASSQTGTSIPGELFF. CDR3 DNA: TGCGCCAGCAGCCAAACCGGGACTAGTATCCCCGGGGAGCTGTTTTTT.

The V gene is TRBV19, the J gene TRBJ1-3; D may be TRBD1 (5 bases). CDR3 length equals 12 residues. Trimming removed 7 bases at V and 4 bases at J, with 8 bases between. Germline-derived CDR1 and CDR2 are LNHDA and SQIVND (reference sequence). CDR3 amino acids: CASKTDGNTIYF. The CDR3 region has the DNA TGTGCCAGTAAGACAGACGGAAACACCATATATTTT.

The rearrangement uses TRBV7-3 and TRBJ2-1; 8 bases match TRBD1. Germline assignment: CDR1 SGHTA and CDR2 FQGTGA. CDR3 size: 16 residues. V was clipped by 5 bases and J by 9 bases; unmatched bases: 15. The CDR3 coding sequence is TGTGCCAGCAGCGGCCAACAGGGGGAGATTGAGGGTGAGCAGTTCTTC. Amino acid sequence: CASSGQQGEIEGEQFF.

V usage is TRBV4-2 and J usage is TRBJ2-7; TRBD2 matches 10 bases. The CDR3 consists of 15 residues. Trimming removed 4 bases from V and 1 base from J; junction bases left unmatched: 4. CDR1 is LGHNA, CDR2 YNFKEQ, per germline. CDR3 loop: CASSPRTSGSYEQYF. The CDR3 coding sequence is TGTGCCAGCAGCCCTAGGACTAGCGGATCCTACGAGCAGTACTTC.

This rearrangement joins TRBV7-6 to TRBJ2-3; 15 bases line up with TRBD2. The trim removed 0 bases at V and 6 bases at J, leaving 7 bases unmatched. CDR1 SGHVS and CDR2 FNYEAQ come from the germline V gene. This CDR3 spans 18 amino acids. CDR3 nucleotides: TGTGCCAGCAGCTTAGCCCCGGGACTAGCGGGAGGACGGGATACGCAGTATTTT. Translation: CASSLAPGLAGGRDTQYF.

This chain's CDR3 is CASSESVSSYNSPLHF. The CDR3 DNA reads as TGTGCCAGCAGTGAAAGCGTCAGCTCCTATAATTCACCCCTCCACTTT. J is TRBJ1-6 and V is TRBV6-1, with unresolved D. The germline V gene has CDR1 MNHNS and CDR2 SASEGT. This CDR3 has 16 amino acids. V shed 2 bases and J shed 0 bases, with 8 bases lying between them.

The sample holds one count of this clone. The CDR3 DNA follows: TGTGCCAGCTCACCCCAATGGCAAGGGACAGGCTCTTATAGCAATCAGCCCCAGCATTTT. This translates into CASSPQWQGTGSYSNQPQHF. The rearrangement links TRBV18 to TRBJ1-5; 8 bases match TRBD1. J gave up 0 bases and V 3 bases, and 16 bases lay outside the gene matches. The CDR3 has 20 residues. Germline CDR1 KGHSH, CDR2 LQKENI.

The DNA of the CDR3 is TGTGCCAGCAGTTACCCTAGGCAGCAAGAGACCCAGTACTTC. Translation: CASSYPRQQETQYF. J is TRBJ2-5 and V is TRBV6-6; D is undetermined. There are 14 residues in the CDR3. V was pared by 2 bases and J by 2 bases, with 9 bases between. Germline assignment: CDR1 MNHNY and CDR2 SVGAGI (reference sequence).

Comments on this clone: The sample contains more than one DNA sequence encoding this CDR3. The chain combines TRBV2 with TRBJ1-1, with D hard to call. In germline, CDR1 is SNHLY, CDR2 FYNNEI. V lost 3 bases and J 7 bases, leaving 12 bases between the germline ends. CDR3 length: 13 residues. The CDR3 bases are TGTGCCAGCAGTGACCCTGGAGTAGGTGAAGCTTTCTTT. This codes for CASSDPGVGEAFF.

This clone was detected once. The CDR3 DNA sequence: TGTGCCAGCAGCTTGTTTAGCGGAGTATACAATGAGCAGTTCTTC. Residues: CASSLFSGVYNEQFF. V is TRBV5-6 and J is TRBJ2-1; tentatively, D is TRBD2 (6 bases). Trimming removed 1 base at V and 4 bases at J, with 12 bases between. There are 15 residues in the CDR3. Germline values: CDR1 SGHDT, CDR2 YYEEEE.

This clone appeared a few times. The chain recombines TRBV5-4 with TRBJ1-5, with D unresolved. The CDR3 is 11 amino acids. The V end lost 4 bases, the J end lost 9 bases, and 8 bases lay between the germline ends. Per the germline V gene, CDR1 is SGHNT and CDR2 is YYREEE (reference sequence). The CDR3 DNA reads as TGTGCCAGCAGCCCCGAGCGGCCCCAGCATTTT. Residues: CASSPERPQHF.

The chain is built from TRBV5-1 and TRBJ2-1, with 8 nucleotides matching TRBD1. Germline values: CDR1 SGHRS, CDR2 YFSETQ. This CDR3 comprises 15 residues. The V gene end was trimmed by 4 bases and the J gene end by 5 bases; junction bases not matched to a gene: 8. In DNA form, the CDR3 reads TGCGCCAGCAGCGAGGGACAGGTGGGCGACAATGAGCAGTTCTTC. Translating gives CASSEGQVGDNEQFF.